This T cell receptor (beta chain) appears in the sequencing data of a study of OX40 agonist ivuxolimab in advanced cancers. At the level of the study: Enrollees could have had prior anti-PD-1, anti-PD-L1 or anti-CTLA-4 therapy, which 40% had received.

Here immunoSEQ multiplex PCR was the method, and the copy in TCRdb shows in-frame clones only, minus some. The data show under 50,000 clones, around nine tenths seen once. Note on this clone: Its antigen is not identified.

The CDR3 contains 15 residues. Trimming at V came to 5 bases and at J to 0 bases, leaving 4 bases not matched to a gene. Looked up from germline, CDR1 is SGHTA and CDR2 is FQGNSA. Overall study findings and caveats: The study found that CD8+ T cells averaged more expanded clones than CD4+. The authors did not determine the antigen specificity of the expanded peripheral T cells.

The receptor was isolated from an adult with an advanced solid tumor such as melanoma, head and neck, liver or kidney cancer. The chain recombines TRBV7-2 with TRBJ2-3; TRBD2 matches at 8 bases. The specimen comprised CD4+ or CD8+ T cells sorted from blood, sampled in a trial of the OX40 agonist ivuxolimab. The CDR3 spells CASSVWTSSTDTQYF. The CDR3 DNA sequence: TGTGCCAGCAGCGTCTGGACTAGCAGCACAGATACGCAGTATTTT.